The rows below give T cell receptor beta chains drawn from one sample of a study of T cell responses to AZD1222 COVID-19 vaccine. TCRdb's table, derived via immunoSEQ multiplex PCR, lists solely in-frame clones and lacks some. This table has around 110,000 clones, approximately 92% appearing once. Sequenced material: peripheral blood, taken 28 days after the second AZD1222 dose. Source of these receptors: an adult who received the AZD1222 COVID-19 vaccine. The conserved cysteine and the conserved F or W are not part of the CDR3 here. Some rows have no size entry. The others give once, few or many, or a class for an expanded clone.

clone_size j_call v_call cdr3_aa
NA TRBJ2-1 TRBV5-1 ASSTGGPEQF
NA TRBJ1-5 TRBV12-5 ASGLVRTGGQPQH
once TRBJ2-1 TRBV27 ASSLGGPSSYNEQF
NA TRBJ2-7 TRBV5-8 ASSFSGRSYEQY
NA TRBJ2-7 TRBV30 AWSGTGAYEQY
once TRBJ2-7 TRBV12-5 ASGKTGRTYEQY
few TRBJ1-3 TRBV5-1 ASSSLGSGNTIY
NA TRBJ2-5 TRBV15 ATSNLGGSETQY
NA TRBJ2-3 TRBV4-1 ASTGAASTDTQY
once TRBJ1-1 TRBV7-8 ASSLRPNRGTEAF
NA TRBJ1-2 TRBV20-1 SASGGTGPVYGYT
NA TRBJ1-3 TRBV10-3 AINPLSSGNTIY
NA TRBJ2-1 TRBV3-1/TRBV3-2 ASSHSGRAASYNEQF
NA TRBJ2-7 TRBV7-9 ASSLISYEQY
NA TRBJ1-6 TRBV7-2 ASSVGAGGLRNSPLH
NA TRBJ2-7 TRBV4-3 ASSQQENYEQY
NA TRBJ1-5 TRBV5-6 ASSGGTGGPQH
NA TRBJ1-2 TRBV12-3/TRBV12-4 ASSLQMYGYT
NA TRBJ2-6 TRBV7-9 ASSPLTGGLSGANVLT
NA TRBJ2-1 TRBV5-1 ASSLPLAGEDNEQF
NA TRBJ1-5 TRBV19 ASKEDYSNQPQH
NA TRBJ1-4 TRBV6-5 ASSRPDGDLF
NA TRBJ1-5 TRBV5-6 ASSSRTGARGQPQH